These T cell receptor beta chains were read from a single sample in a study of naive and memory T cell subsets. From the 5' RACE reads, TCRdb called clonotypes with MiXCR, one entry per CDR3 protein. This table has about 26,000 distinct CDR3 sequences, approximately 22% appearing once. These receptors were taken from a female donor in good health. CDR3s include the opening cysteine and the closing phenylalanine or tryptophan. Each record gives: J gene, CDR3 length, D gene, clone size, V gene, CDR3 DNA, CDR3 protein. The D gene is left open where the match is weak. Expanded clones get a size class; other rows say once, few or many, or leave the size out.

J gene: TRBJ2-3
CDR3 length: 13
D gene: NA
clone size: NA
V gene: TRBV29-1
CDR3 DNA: TGCAGCGTTGTTGGCAGGGTTTCGGATACGCAGTATTTT
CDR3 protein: CSVVGRVSDTQYF

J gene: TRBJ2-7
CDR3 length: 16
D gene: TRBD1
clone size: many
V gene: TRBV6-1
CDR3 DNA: TGTGCCAGCAGTCCTCGCATGGGGGACAGGGGATACGAGCAGTACTTC
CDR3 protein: CASSPRMGDRGYEQYF

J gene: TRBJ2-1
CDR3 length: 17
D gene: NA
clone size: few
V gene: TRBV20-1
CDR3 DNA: TGCAGTGCTAGAGATCCCTTTAGCCTATCTAAATACAATGAGCAGTTCTTC
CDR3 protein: CSARDPFSLSKYNEQFF

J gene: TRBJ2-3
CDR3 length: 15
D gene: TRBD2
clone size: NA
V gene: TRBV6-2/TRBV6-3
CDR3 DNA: TGTGCCAGCAGTTGGCTAGCGGGGTTCACAGATACGCAGTATTTT
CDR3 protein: CASSWLAGFTDTQYF

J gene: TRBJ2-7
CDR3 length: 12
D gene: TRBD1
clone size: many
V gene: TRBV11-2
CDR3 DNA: TGTGCCAGCAGCCCGACAGGGATGGAGCAGTACTTC
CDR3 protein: CASSPTGMEQYF

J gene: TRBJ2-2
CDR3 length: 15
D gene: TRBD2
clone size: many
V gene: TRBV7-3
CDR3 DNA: TGTGCCAGCAGCCAATTCGGGGGGTCCCCCGGGGAGCTGTTTTTT
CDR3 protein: CASSQFGGSPGELFF

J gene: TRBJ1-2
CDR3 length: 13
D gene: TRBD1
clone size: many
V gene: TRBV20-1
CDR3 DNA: TGCAGTGTTTTGCGGCAGGGGGCGAGTGGCTACACCTTC
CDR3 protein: CSVLRQGASGYTF

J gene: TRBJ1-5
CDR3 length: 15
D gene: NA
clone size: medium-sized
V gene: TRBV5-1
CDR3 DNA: TGCGCCAGCAGCTTGGATGGACAGCCCAATAGGTCCCAGCATTTT
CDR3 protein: CASSLDGQPNRSQHF

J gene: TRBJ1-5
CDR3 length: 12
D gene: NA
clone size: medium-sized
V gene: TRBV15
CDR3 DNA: TGTGCCACCAGCGGGGTGGGGCAGCCCCAGCATTTT
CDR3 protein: CATSGVGQPQHF

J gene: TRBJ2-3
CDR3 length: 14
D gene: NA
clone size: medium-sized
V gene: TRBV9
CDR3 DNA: TGTGCCAGCAGCGTAGGTGGGCAAGCAGATACGCAGTATTTT
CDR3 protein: CASSVGGQADTQYF

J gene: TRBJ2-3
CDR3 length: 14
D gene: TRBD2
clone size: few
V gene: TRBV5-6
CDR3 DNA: TGTGCCAGCAGCCCCAGCGGGAGCGTAGACACGCAGTATTTT
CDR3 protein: CASSPSGSVDTQYF

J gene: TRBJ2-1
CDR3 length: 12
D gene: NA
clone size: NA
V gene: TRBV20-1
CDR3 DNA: TGCATGTGGCTAGCCTCTTACAATGAGCAGTTCTTC
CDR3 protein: CMWLASYNEQFF

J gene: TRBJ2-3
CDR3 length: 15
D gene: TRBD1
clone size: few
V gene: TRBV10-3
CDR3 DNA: TGTGCCATCAGTGGAGGGACAGGGTTCACAGATACGCAGTATTTT
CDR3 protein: CAISGGTGFTDTQYF

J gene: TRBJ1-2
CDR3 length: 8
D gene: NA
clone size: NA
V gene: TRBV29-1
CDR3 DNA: TGCAGTGGGGACGGCTACACCTTC
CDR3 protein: CSGDGYTF

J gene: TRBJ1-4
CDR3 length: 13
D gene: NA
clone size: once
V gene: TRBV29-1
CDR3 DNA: TGCAGCGTCAAGAACACAACTAATGAAAAACTGTTTTTT
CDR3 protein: CSVKNTTNEKLFF

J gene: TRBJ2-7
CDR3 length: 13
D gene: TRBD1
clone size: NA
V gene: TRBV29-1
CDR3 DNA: TGCAGCGCGACCTCAGGGGGTGCCCGGGGGCAGTACTTC
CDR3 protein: CSATSGGARGQYF

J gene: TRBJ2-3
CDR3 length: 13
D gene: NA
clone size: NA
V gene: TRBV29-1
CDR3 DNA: TGCAGCGTTGGTGGCAGTAGCACAGATACGCAGTATTTT
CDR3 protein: CSVGGSSTDTQYF

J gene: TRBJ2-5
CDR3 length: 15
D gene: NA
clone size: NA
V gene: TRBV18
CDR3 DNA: TGTGCCAGCTCTAGGGGGACCCGTTTCGAGGAGACCCAGTACTTC
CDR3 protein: CASSRGTRFEETQYF

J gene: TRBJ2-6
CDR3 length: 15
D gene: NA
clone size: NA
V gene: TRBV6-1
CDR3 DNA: TGTGCCAGCAGTGAAGGGGGATCTGGGGCCAACGTCCTGACTTTC
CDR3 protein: CASSEGGSGANVLTF

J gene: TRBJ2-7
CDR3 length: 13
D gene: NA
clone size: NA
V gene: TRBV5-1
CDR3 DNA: TGCGCCAGCAGCTTCCGACCCTCCTACGAGCAGTACTTC
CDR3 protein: CASSFRPSYEQYF

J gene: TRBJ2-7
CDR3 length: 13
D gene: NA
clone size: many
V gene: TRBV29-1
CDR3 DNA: TGCAGCGTTGTCTTGCGGAACTCCTACGAGCAGTACTTC
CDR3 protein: CSVVLRNSYEQYF

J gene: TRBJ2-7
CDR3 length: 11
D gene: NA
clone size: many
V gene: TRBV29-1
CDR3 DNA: TGCAGCGTCGGACTCACCTACGAGCAGTACTTC
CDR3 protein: CSVGLTYEQYF

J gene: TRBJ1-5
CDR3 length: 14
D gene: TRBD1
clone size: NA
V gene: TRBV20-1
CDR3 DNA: TGCAGTGCTCAACGGGACAGGGGGAATCAGCCCCAGCATTTT
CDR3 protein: CSAQRDRGNQPQHF

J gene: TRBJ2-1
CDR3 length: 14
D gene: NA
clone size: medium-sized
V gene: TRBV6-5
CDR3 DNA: TGTGCCAGCAGTTACGGGGGGAACAACAATGAGCAGTTCTTC
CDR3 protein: CASSYGGNNNEQFF

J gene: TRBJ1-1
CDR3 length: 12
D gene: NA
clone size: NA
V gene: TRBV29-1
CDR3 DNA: TGCAGCGTTTCTTCCGGTGGGTCTGAAGCTTTCTTT
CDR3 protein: CSVSSGGSEAFF

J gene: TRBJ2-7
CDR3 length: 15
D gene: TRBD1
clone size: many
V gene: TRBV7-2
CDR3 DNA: TGTGCCAGCAGCTTAGTGGCGACAGGGCCCTACGAGCAGTACTTC
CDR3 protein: CASSLVATGPYEQYF

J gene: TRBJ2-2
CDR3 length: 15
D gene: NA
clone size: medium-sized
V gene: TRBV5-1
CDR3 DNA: TGCGCCAGCAGCTTCGAAGGCTTCACGGGCGGGGAGCTGTTTTTT
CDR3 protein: CASSFEGFTGGELFF

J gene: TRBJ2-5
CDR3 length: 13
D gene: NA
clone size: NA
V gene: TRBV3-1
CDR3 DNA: TGTGCCAGCAGCCTTAGGGACCTAGGGACCCAGTACTTC
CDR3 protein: CASSLRDLGTQYF

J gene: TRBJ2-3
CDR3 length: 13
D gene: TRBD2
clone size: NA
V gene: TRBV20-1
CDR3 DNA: TGCAGTGCTATTAGCGGGTTAACAGATACGCAGTATTTT
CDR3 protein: CSAISGLTDTQYF

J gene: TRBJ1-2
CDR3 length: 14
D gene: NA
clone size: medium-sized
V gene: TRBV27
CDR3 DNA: TGTGCCAGCAGTTTATGGAGAGGGTCGGGGGGCTACACCTTC
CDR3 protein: CASSLWRGSGGYTF

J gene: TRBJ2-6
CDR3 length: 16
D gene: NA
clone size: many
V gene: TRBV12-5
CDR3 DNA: TGTGCTAGTGGTTTGGTACGGTCTTCTGGGGCCAACGTCCTGACTTTC
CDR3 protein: CASGLVRSSGANVLTF

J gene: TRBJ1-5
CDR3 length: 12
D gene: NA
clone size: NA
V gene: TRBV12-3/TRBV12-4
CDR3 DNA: TGTGCCAGCAGACGGAGGGATCAGCCCCAGCATTTT
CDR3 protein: CASRRRDQPQHF

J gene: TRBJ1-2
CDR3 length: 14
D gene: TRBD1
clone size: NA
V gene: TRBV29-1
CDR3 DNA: TGCAGCGTTGAGGTACAGGGGGTGGACTATGGCTACACCTTC
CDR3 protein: CSVEVQGVDYGYTF

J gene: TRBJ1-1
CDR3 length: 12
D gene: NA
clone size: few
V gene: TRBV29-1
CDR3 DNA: TGCAGCGTTTTTTCGGCGAACACTGAAGCTTTCTTT
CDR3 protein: CSVFSANTEAFF

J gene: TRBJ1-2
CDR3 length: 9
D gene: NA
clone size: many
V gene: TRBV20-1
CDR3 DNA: TGCAGTGCTAGTGACGGCTACACCTTC
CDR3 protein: CSASDGYTF

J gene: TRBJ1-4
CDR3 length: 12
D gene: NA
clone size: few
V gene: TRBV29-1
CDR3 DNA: TGCAGCGTTCTATCAGTCTCTGAAAAACTGTTTTTT
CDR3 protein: CSVLSVSEKLFF

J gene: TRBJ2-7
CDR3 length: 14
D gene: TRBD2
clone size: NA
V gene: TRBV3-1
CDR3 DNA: TGTGCCAGCAGCCTAGCGGGGACCCCCTACGAGCAGTACTTC
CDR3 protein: CASSLAGTPYEQYF

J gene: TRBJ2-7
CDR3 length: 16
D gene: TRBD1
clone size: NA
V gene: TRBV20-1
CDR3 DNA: TGCAGTGCTACCGACATGACAGGGCTTTGGTCTGACGAGCAGTACTTC
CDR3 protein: CSATDMTGLWSDEQYF

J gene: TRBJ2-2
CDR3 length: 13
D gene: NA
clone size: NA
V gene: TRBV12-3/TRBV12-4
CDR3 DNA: TGTGCCAGCAGTCGGACGGAATCCGGGGAGCTGTTTTTT
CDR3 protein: CASSRTESGELFF

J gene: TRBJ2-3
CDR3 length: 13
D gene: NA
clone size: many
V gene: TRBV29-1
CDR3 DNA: TGCAGCGTTAAGAGTCAAGGGACGGATACGCAGTATTTT
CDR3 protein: CSVKSQGTDTQYF